This T cell receptor beta chain comes out of a study of identifying expanded T cells in peripheral blood. Note on this clone: Antigen unknown.

Germline CDR1 and CDR2: MRHNA and SNTAGT. The CDR3 runs 13 residues. V lost 9 bases to trimming and J lost 4 bases, with 12 bases between them. Overall study results and limits: Roughly 2-week clone count variance significantly increased as total template count grew. Around 1.2 clones differed between technical replicates, versus roughly 17 and 20 over time.

The method was immunoSEQ multiplex PCR; TCRdb's version includes in-frame clones alone and lacks a portion of them. The table includes roughly 81,000 clones, less than 90% detected once. The sample comprised blood. The sequence came from a person aged 18-70 years in good health. This chain connects TRBV6-4 to TRBJ1-4; weak D call: TRBD1 (6 bases). The CDR3 here is CARGRGINEKLFF. CDR3 coding DNA: TGTGCCAGGGGCAGGGGCATTAATGAAAAACTGTTTTTT.